These T cell receptor beta chains were read from a single sample in a study of identical twins. TCRdb itself ran the 5' RACE reads through MiXCR, one entry per CDR3 protein. Seen here are some 730,000 distinct CDR3 sequences, 15% to 20% observed once, and the top ten hold 10% to 15%. This sample was shared with a second study, whose subject was T cells expressing NK-cell markers.

The sample taken for sequencing was PBMCs. The receptors stem from a woman between 18 and 30 years old in good health. CDR3s include the opening cysteine and the closing phenylalanine or tryptophan. The order of the fields is clone size, D gene, J gene, CDR3 length, V gene, CDR3 protein, CDR3 DNA. The D gene is left open where the match is weak. Only some rows state a clone size, as once, few, many or a class for expanded clones.

clone size: .; D gene: .; J gene: TRBJ2-7; CDR3 length: 13; V gene: TRBV7-9; CDR3 protein: CASSYGRSYEQYF; CDR3 DNA: TGTGCCAGCAGCTATGGACGAAGCTACGAGCAGTACTTC
clone size: .; D gene: TRBD2; J gene: TRBJ2-1; CDR3 length: 16; V gene: TRBV7-8; CDR3 protein: CASSITSGRPLGEQFF; CDR3 DNA: TGTGCCAGCAGCATCACTAGCGGGAGGCCCCTAGGTGAGCAGTTCTTC
clone size: many; D gene: .; J gene: TRBJ2-6; CDR3 length: 18; V gene: TRBV4-2; CDR3 protein: CASSSTGIGKSGANVLTF; CDR3 DNA: TGTGCCAGCTCGTCCACAGGGATAGGAAAATCTGGGGCCAACGTCCTGACTTTC
clone size: .; D gene: TRBD1; J gene: TRBJ2-1; CDR3 length: 15; V gene: TRBV12-3/TRBV12-4; CDR3 protein: CASSWEGTGYNEQFF; CDR3 DNA: TGTGCCAGCAGTTGGGAAGGGACAGGTTACAATGAGCAGTTCTTC
clone size: few; D gene: .; J gene: TRBJ1-5; CDR3 length: 12; V gene: TRBV12-3/TRBV12-4; CDR3 protein: CASDSSNQPQHF; CDR3 DNA: TGTGCCAGCGACAGCAGCAATCAGCCCCAGCATTTT
clone size: many; D gene: .; J gene: TRBJ2-5; CDR3 length: 15; V gene: TRBV10-3; CDR3 protein: CAISESKGREETQYF; CDR3 DNA: TGTGCCATCAGTGAGTCGAAGGGCAGGGAAGAGACCCAGTACTTC
clone size: few; D gene: .; J gene: TRBJ2-7; CDR3 length: 15; V gene: TRBV20-1; CDR3 protein: CSAIPHLESSYEQYF; CDR3 DNA: TGCAGTGCTATCCCCCATCTCGAATCCTCCTACGAGCAGTACTTC
clone size: few; D gene: .; J gene: TRBJ1-1; CDR3 length: 14; V gene: TRBV2; CDR3 protein: CASRRGTVNTEAFF; CDR3 DNA: TGTGCCAGCAGACGCGGGACGGTGAACACTGAAGCTTTCTTT
clone size: many; D gene: TRBD1; J gene: TRBJ2-7; CDR3 length: 12; V gene: TRBV3-1; CDR3 protein: CASSQGAYEQYF; CDR3 DNA: TGTGCCAGCAGTCAGGGGGCCTACGAGCAGTACTTC
clone size: .; D gene: .; J gene: TRBJ1-1; CDR3 length: 14; V gene: TRBV5-1; CDR3 protein: CASSHRVLNTEAFF; CDR3 DNA: TGCGCCAGCAGCCACAGGGTCCTGAACACTGAAGCTTTCTTT
clone size: few; D gene: TRBD1; J gene: TRBJ1-2; CDR3 length: 12; V gene: TRBV29-1; CDR3 protein: CSIDRGVYGYTF; CDR3 DNA: TGCAGCATCGACAGGGGTGTCTATGGCTACACCTTC
clone size: few; D gene: TRBD1; J gene: TRBJ2-5; CDR3 length: 15; V gene: TRBV6-5; CDR3 protein: CASSYSWTGGETQYF; CDR3 DNA: TGTGCCAGCAGTTACTCGTGGACAGGGGGGGAGACCCAGTACTTC
clone size: .; D gene: TRBD2; J gene: TRBJ2-1; CDR3 length: 16; V gene: TRBV14; CDR3 protein: CASSQERPGESGRSFF; CDR3 DNA: TGTGCCAGCAGCCAAGAAAGGCCAGGGGAGAGCGGGAGGTCGTTCTTC
clone size: .; D gene: TRBD2; J gene: TRBJ2-3; CDR3 length: 16; V gene: TRBV29-1; CDR3 protein: CSVAGLAGHYTDTQYF; CDR3 DNA: TGCAGCGTTGCGGGACTAGCGGGGCACTACACAGATACGCAGTATTTT
clone size: .; D gene: .; J gene: TRBJ1-1; CDR3 length: 12; V gene: TRBV12-3/TRBV12-4; CDR3 protein: CASSFTRTEAFF; CDR3 DNA: TGTGCCAGCAGTTTTACTCGGACCGAAGCTTTCTTT
clone size: few; D gene: .; J gene: TRBJ2-7; CDR3 length: 12; V gene: TRBV12-3/TRBV12-4; CDR3 protein: CASSLALHEQYF; CDR3 DNA: TGTGCCAGCAGTTTAGCGTTACACGAGCAGTACTTC
clone size: few; D gene: TRBD2; J gene: TRBJ2-1; CDR3 length: 15; V gene: TRBV20-1; CDR3 protein: CSARDMGLANNEQFF; CDR3 DNA: TGCAGTGCTAGAGATATGGGACTAGCCAACAATGAGCAGTTCTTC
clone size: .; D gene: .; J gene: TRBJ2-3; CDR3 length: 16; V gene: TRBV27; CDR3 protein: CASSLIRPMGTDTQYF; CDR3 DNA: TGTGCCAGCAGTTTAATTCGTCCTATGGGCACAGATACGCAGTATTTT
clone size: .; D gene: .; J gene: TRBJ1-1; CDR3 length: 12; V gene: TRBV12-3/TRBV12-4; CDR3 protein: CASSPGGGEAFF; CDR3 DNA: TGTGCCAGCAGTCCGGGTGGGGGTGAAGCTTTCTTT
clone size: .; D gene: TRBD2; J gene: TRBJ2-3; CDR3 length: 18; V gene: TRBV6-5; CDR3 protein: CASSYSIEAGGPGDTQYF; CDR3 DNA: TGTGCCAGCAGTTACTCGATTGAGGCGGGGGGGCCGGGAGATACGCAGTATTTT
clone size: once; D gene: .; J gene: TRBJ2-1; CDR3 length: 14; V gene: TRBV11-2; CDR3 protein: CASSLEGRGGEQFF; CDR3 DNA: TGTGCCAGCAGCTTAGAAGGGAGAGGCGGTGAGCAGTTCTTC
clone size: .; D gene: .; J gene: TRBJ1-2; CDR3 length: 9; V gene: TRBV12-3/TRBV12-4; CDR3 protein: CASSYGYTF; CDR3 DNA: TGTGCCAGCAGCTATGGCTACACCTTC
clone size: many; D gene: .; J gene: TRBJ2-1; CDR3 length: 12; V gene: TRBV6-1; CDR3 protein: CASSEGGNEQFF; CDR3 DNA: TGTGCCAGCAGTGAAGGGGGCAATGAGCAGTTCTTC
clone size: .; D gene: .; J gene: TRBJ1-2; CDR3 length: 13; V gene: TRBV20-1; CDR3 protein: CSASGRTFYGYTF; CDR3 DNA: TGCAGTGCTAGCGGACGGACCTTCTATGGCTACACCTTC
clone size: .; D gene: .; J gene: TRBJ1-2; CDR3 length: 15; V gene: TRBV18; CDR3 protein: CASSPVMGGEVGYTF; CDR3 DNA: TGTGCCAGCTCACCAGTGATGGGCGGGGAAGTCGGCTACACCTTC
clone size: few; D gene: .; J gene: TRBJ1-5; CDR3 length: 11; V gene: TRBV30; CDR3 protein: CAWSGGIAQHF; CDR3 DNA: TGTGCCTGGTCGGGGGGGATCGCCCAGCATTTT
clone size: .; D gene: TRBD1; J gene: TRBJ2-5; CDR3 length: 13; V gene: TRBV25-1; CDR3 protein: CASTQGAKETQYF; CDR3 DNA: TGTGCCAGCACACAGGGGGCGAAAGAGACCCAGTACTTC
clone size: .; D gene: .; J gene: TRBJ2-6; CDR3 length: 17; V gene: TRBV29-1; CDR3 protein: CSVGGRQGGPGANVLTF; CDR3 DNA: TGCAGCGTTGGTGGTCGGCAGGGAGGACCTGGGGCCAACGTCCTGACTTTC
clone size: few; D gene: .; J gene: TRBJ2-7; CDR3 length: 14; V gene: TRBV29-1; CDR3 protein: CSVPSGGAGYEQYF; CDR3 DNA: TGCAGCGTTCCTTCGGGGGGCGCCGGTTACGAGCAGTACTTC
clone size: .; D gene: TRBD2; J gene: TRBJ2-2; CDR3 length: 14; V gene: TRBV5-1; CDR3 protein: CASREPGLPRELFF; CDR3 DNA: TGCGCCAGCAGGGAACCGGGACTACCCCGGGAGCTGTTTTTT
clone size: few; D gene: TRBD1; J gene: TRBJ1-5; CDR3 length: 14; V gene: TRBV19; CDR3 protein: CASRMSGQNQPQHF; CDR3 DNA: TGTGCCAGTAGGATGTCGGGACAGAATCAGCCCCAGCATTTT
clone size: .; D gene: .; J gene: TRBJ2-7; CDR3 length: 10; V gene: TRBV10-3; CDR3 protein: CAISATEQYF; CDR3 DNA: TGTGCCATCAGTGCCACAGAGCAGTACTTC
clone size: few; D gene: TRBD2; J gene: TRBJ2-7; CDR3 length: 15; V gene: TRBV25-1; CDR3 protein: CASSDGLAGVYEQYF; CDR3 DNA: TGTGCCAGCAGTGATGGTCTAGCGGGAGTCTACGAGCAGTACTTC
clone size: .; D gene: TRBD2; J gene: TRBJ2-1; CDR3 length: 15; V gene: TRBV29-1; CDR3 protein: CSVAGLAVSYNEQFF; CDR3 DNA: TGCAGCGTTGCTGGGCTAGCGGTCTCCTACAATGAGCAGTTCTTC
clone size: .; D gene: .; J gene: TRBJ1-2; CDR3 length: 10; V gene: TRBV5-5; CDR3 protein: CASSLVQVVF; CDR3 DNA: TGTGCCAGCAGCTTGGTGCAGGTTGTCTTC
clone size: .; D gene: .; J gene: TRBJ2-7; CDR3 length: 12; V gene: TRBV7-8; CDR3 protein: CASSLGLHEQYF; CDR3 DNA: TGTGCCAGCAGCTTAGGGCTCCACGAGCAGTACTTC
clone size: many; D gene: .; J gene: TRBJ1-2; CDR3 length: 13; V gene: TRBV12-3/TRBV12-4; CDR3 protein: CASSFGGDYGYTF; CDR3 DNA: TGTGCCAGCAGTTTCGGAGGGGACTATGGCTACACCTTC
clone size: .; D gene: .; J gene: TRBJ1-1; CDR3 length: 16; V gene: TRBV6-1; CDR3 protein: CASRDAPGGVDTEAFF; CDR3 DNA: TGTGCCAGCAGAGATGCACCTGGAGGGGTGGACACTGAAGCTTTCTTT
clone size: few; D gene: .; J gene: TRBJ1-1; CDR3 length: 14; V gene: TRBV20-1; CDR3 protein: CSARAPGWDTEAFF; CDR3 DNA: TGCAGTGCTAGAGCCCCCGGGTGGGACACTGAAGCTTTCTTT
clone size: few; D gene: TRBD1; J gene: TRBJ2-7; CDR3 length: 16; V gene: TRBV5-1; CDR3 protein: CASSLAGTDGSYEQYF; CDR3 DNA: TGCGCCAGCAGCTTGGCCGGGACAGATGGGAGTTACGAGCAGTACTTC
clone size: .; D gene: TRBD2; J gene: TRBJ2-1; CDR3 length: 16; V gene: TRBV6-1; CDR3 protein: CASSTEAGGMYNEQFF; CDR3 DNA: TGTGCCAGCAGTACAGAAGCGGGAGGGATGTACAATGAGCAGTTCTTC
clone size: .; D gene: .; J gene: TRBJ2-7; CDR3 length: 14; V gene: TRBV7-9; CDR3 protein: CASSLTPSGYEQYF; CDR3 DNA: TGTGCCAGCAGCTTAACCCCGTCTGGTTACGAGCAGTACTTC
clone size: .; D gene: .; J gene: TRBJ2-7; CDR3 length: 14; V gene: TRBV12-3/TRBV12-4; CDR3 protein: CASSSQTGNHEQYF; CDR3 DNA: TGTGCCAGCAGTTCGCAAACAGGGAACCACGAGCAGTACTTC
clone size: few; D gene: .; J gene: TRBJ2-3; CDR3 length: 15; V gene: TRBV27; CDR3 protein: CASSFNPLGTDTQYF; CDR3 DNA: TGTGCCAGCAGTTTTAACCCCCTCGGCACAGATACGCAGTATTTT
clone size: .; D gene: TRBD1; J gene: TRBJ1-1; CDR3 length: 16; V gene: TRBV7-9; CDR3 protein: CASSPGQGEFEDEAFF; CDR3 DNA: TGTGCCAGCAGCCCGGGACAGGGTGAATTCGAAGATGAAGCTTTCTTT
clone size: few; D gene: .; J gene: TRBJ1-1; CDR3 length: 13; V gene: TRBV20-1; CDR3 protein: CSAREPGNTEAFF; CDR3 DNA: TGCAGTGCTAGAGAACCTGGGAACACTGAAGCTTTCTTT
clone size: few; D gene: .; J gene: TRBJ2-1; CDR3 length: 15; V gene: TRBV29-1; CDR3 protein: CSVRGVGDNYNEQFF; CDR3 DNA: TGCAGCGTGCGCGGCGTGGGGGACAACTACAATGAGCAGTTCTTC
clone size: few; D gene: .; J gene: TRBJ2-3; CDR3 length: 14; V gene: TRBV5-1; CDR3 protein: CASSLTPWTDTQYF; CDR3 DNA: TGCGCCAGCAGCTTGACACCATGGACAGATACGCAGTATTTT
clone size: .; D gene: .; J gene: TRBJ2-1; CDR3 length: 15; V gene: TRBV10-2; CDR3 protein: CASTGQGGFYNEQFF; CDR3 DNA: TGCGCCAGCACGGGCCAGGGGGGCTTTTACAATGAGCAGTTCTTC
clone size: few; D gene: .; J gene: TRBJ1-1; CDR3 length: 14; V gene: TRBV5-5; CDR3 protein: CASSYLVGVTEAFF; CDR3 DNA: TGTGCCAGCAGCTATCTCGTGGGGGTCACTGAAGCTTTCTTT
clone size: few; D gene: .; J gene: TRBJ1-5; CDR3 length: 16; V gene: TRBV5-1; CDR3 protein: CASSPGTGRVNQPQHF; CDR3 DNA: TGCGCCAGCAGCCCCGGAACAGGGCGGGTGAATCAGCCCCAGCATTTT